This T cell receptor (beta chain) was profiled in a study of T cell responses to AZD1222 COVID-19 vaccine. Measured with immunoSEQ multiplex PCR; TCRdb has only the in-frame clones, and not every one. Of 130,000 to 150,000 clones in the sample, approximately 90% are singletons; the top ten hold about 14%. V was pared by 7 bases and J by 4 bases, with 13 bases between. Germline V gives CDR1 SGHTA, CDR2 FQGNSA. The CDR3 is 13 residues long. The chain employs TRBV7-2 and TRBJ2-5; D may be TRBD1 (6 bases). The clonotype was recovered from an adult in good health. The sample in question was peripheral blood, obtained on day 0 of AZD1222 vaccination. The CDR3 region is CASNTRGVETQYF. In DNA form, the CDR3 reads TGTGCCAGCAACACCAGGGGCGTAGAGACCCAGTACTTC.